This TCR beta chain came from a study of blood T cell repertoires in COVID-19. V shed 3 bases and J 4 bases; nucleotides not matched to a gene: 12. CDR1 and CDR2 (germline): LGHNA, YSLEER. The CDR3 runs 16 residues. Profiling relied on immunoSEQ multiplex PCR, and the TCRdb table lists in-frame clones only, not all of them. The sample lists about 360,000 clones; around 83% were seen once. This chain joins TRBV4-3 and TRBJ2-7; 7 bases match TRBD2. The sequence was obtained from a man aged 25 to 40 with active or convalescent COVID-19. The sequencing input was peripheral blood. CDR3: CASSHAPGGLGYEQYF. Written as DNA, the CDR3 is TGCGCCAGCAGCCACGCCCCAGGCGGACTAGGGTACGAGCAGTACTTC.